The clone carrying this T cell receptor (beta chain) was seen ten or more times. Antigen unknown. J lost 3 bases, V lost 8 bases, and 2 bases had no gene match. The CDR3 sequence is 12 residues long. CDR1 is LNHDA and CDR2 is SQIVND in the germline V gene (reference sequence). Investigators isolated RNA and reverse transcribed it into cDNA to act as the sequencing template. Profiling relied on immunoSEQ multiplex PCR, and the TCRdb table lists in-frame clones only, not all of them. The data hold about 190,000 clones, with 60% to 70% observed a single time. Treatment: oral pan-JAK inhibitor, 5-10 mg twice daily. Patients with alopecia areata provided lesional scalp punch biopsies as well as peripheral blood. This sample is part of a study of CD8+ T cells in alopecia areata. On the study more broadly: Each of the treated patients was given oral tofacitinib, 5 to 10 mg twice daily, for moderate-to-severe alopecia areata.

Study-level points and caveats: With tofacitinib ongoing, many expanded lesional clones persisted in both scalp and blood.

This receptor was taken from a human donor with alopecia areata. The chain carries TRBV19 and TRBJ2-7; 9 nucleotides line up with TRBD1. The sample here was CD4+ T cells sorted from blood, taken at week 4, from a patient treated with tofacitinib. In DNA, the CDR3 is TGTGCCAGTGGACAGGGGCACTACGAGCAGTACTTC. Translating gives CASGQGHYEQYF.